These T cell receptor beta chains were read from a single sample in a study of blood T cell repertoires in COVID-19. TCRdb keeps only in-frame clones here, not all; method: immunoSEQ multiplex PCR. The table shows 110,000 to 150,000 clones, with 85% to 90% occurring only once. Sequencing input: peripheral blood. The source is a woman aged 55-69 years with active COVID-19. The CDR3 runs from the conserved cysteine through the conserved F or W. A D gene is named only where the DNA matches it firmly. Only part of the rows carry a size: once, few, many, or a class if the clone is expanded.

D,J,size,V,length,CDR3,DNA
NA,TRBJ2-7,NA,TRBV13,17,CASSLVFSRRGSYEQYF,TGTGCCAGCAGCTTAGTCTTTAGTCGAAGGGGCTCCTACGAGCAGTACTTC
TRBD1,TRBJ1-6,NA,TRBV28,15,CASRLEDRGNSPLHF,TGTGCCAGCAGACTTGAGGACAGGGGCAATTCACCCCTCCACTTT
NA,TRBJ2-3,NA,TRBV28,16,CASSFESSGPTDTQYF,TGTGCCAGCAGTTTTGAGTCATCAGGCCCCACAGATACGCAGTATTTT
NA,TRBJ1-1,NA,TRBV27,14,CASTPTRMNTEAFF,TGTGCCAGCACCCCGACAAGAATGAACACTGAAGCTTTCTTT
TRBD1,TRBJ1-2,NA,TRBV6-6,14,CASSTSTGRDGYTF,TGTGCCAGCAGCACCTCGACAGGGAGAGATGGCTACACCTTC
NA,TRBJ2-7,NA,TRBV2,11,CASSSGYEQYF,TGTGCCAGCAGTTCCGGCTACGAGCAGTACTTC
NA,TRBJ2-7,NA,TRBV10-3,13,CAIEASSSYEQYF,TGTGCCATCGAGGCCTCAAGCTCCTACGAGCAGTACTTC
NA,TRBJ1-1,once,TRBV28,13,CASRRRPNTEAFF,TGTGCCAGCAGGCGCAGGCCTAACACTGAAGCTTTCTTT
NA,TRBJ2-3,NA,TRBV24-1,13,CATSDSGVDTQYF,TGTGCCACCAGTGATTCCGGGGTGGATACGCAGTATTTT
NA,TRBJ2-7,NA,TRBV19,15,CATSLPGQGNDEQYF,TGTGCCACTTCCTTACCGGGGCAGGGGAATGACGAGCAGTACTTC
NA,TRBJ2-3,NA,TRBV14,12,CASSQGSVTQYF,TGTGCCAGCAGCCAAGGTAGTGTAACGCAGTATTTT
TRBD2,TRBJ2-1,NA,TRBV5-4,15,CASSGGTSGFREQFF,TGTGCCAGCAGCGGCGGGACTAGCGGGTTTCGGGAGCAGTTCTTC
NA,TRBJ2-7,NA,TRBV5-1,16,CASSLGNLGSSYEQYF,TGCGCCAGCAGCTTGGGAAACCTTGGGAGCTCCTACGAGCAGTACTTC
TRBD2,TRBJ2-3,NA,TRBV5-1,17,CASSLSAGTSGAHTQYF,TGCGCCAGCAGCTTGTCAGCAGGGACTAGCGGGGCCCATACGCAGTATTTT
NA,TRBJ2-3,NA,TRBV7-8,14,CASSPRLVQDTQYF,TGTGCCAGCAGCCCGAGACTAGTTCAGGATACGCAGTATTTT
NA,TRBJ2-1,NA,TRBV19,19,CASSIAVLASPYSYNEQFF,TGTGCCAGTAGTATAGCGGTCCTAGCGAGTCCCTACTCCTACAATGAGCAGTTCTTC
TRBD1,TRBJ2-1,NA,TRBV19,12,CASWTGVGEQFF,TGTGCCAGCTGGACAGGGGTCGGTGAGCAGTTCTTC
NA,TRBJ1-2,NA,TRBV28,12,CASSSVLRGYTF,TGTGCCAGCAGTTCTGTACTTCGTGGCTACACCTTC
NA,TRBJ2-1,NA,TRBV4-3,15,CASSQDLPRGGVQFF,TGCGCCAGCAGCCAAGACTTACCTCGAGGCGGGGTGCAGTTCTTC
TRBD2,TRBJ2-2,NA,TRBV20-1,15,CSASSGGTNTGELFF,TGCAGTGCTAGTTCGGGGGGGACGAACACCGGGGAGCTGTTTTTT